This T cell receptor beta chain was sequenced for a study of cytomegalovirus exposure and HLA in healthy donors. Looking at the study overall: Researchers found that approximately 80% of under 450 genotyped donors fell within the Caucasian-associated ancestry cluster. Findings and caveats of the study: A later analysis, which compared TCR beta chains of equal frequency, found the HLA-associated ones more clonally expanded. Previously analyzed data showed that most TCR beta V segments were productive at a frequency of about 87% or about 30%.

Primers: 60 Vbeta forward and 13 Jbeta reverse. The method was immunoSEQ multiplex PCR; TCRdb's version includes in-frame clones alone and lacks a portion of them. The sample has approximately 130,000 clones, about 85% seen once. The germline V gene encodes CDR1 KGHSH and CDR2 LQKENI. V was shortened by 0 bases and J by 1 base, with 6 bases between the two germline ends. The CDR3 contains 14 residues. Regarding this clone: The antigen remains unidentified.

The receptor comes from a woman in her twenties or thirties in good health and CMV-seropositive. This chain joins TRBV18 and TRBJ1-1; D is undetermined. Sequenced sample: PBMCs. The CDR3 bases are TGTGCCAGCTCACCACCTTACAGGAACACTGAAGCTTTCTTT. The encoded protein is CASSPPYRNTEAFF.